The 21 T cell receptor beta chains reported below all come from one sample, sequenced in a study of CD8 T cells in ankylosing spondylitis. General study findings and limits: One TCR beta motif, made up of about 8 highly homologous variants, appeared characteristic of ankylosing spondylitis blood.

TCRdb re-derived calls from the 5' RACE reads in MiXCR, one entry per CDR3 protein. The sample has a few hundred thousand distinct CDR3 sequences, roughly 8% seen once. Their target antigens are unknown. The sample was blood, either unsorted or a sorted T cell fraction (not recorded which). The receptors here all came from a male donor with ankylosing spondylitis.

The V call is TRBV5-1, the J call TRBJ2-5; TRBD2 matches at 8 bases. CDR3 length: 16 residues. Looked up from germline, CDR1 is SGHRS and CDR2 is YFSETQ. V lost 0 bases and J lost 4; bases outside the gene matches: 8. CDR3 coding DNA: TGCGCCAGCAGCTTGGATCTAGCGGGTTTGGGAGAGACCCAGTACTTC. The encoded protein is CASSLDLAGLGETQYF.

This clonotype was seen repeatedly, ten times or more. Written as DNA, the CDR3 is TGTGCCAGCAGCGGAGGCCCAGGGCTTAAGGGGAATGAGCAGTTCTTC. This sequence encodes CASSGGPGLKGNEQFF. The chain links TRBV7-9 to TRBJ2-1; D may be TRBD1 or TRBD2 (5 bases each). The CDR3 covers 16 residues. Germline CDR1 SEHNR, CDR2 FQNEAQ (reference sequence). V was pared by 5 bases and J by 7 bases, with 21 bases between.

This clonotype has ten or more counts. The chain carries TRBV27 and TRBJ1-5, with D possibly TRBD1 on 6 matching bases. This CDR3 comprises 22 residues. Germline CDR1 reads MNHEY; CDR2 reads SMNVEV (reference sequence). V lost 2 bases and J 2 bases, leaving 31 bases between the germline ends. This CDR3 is CASSLRQVGQTLQGTGNQPQHF. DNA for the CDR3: TGTGCCAGCAGTTTACGGCAAGTCGGACAGACCCTCCAAGGTACAGGCAATCAGCCCCAGCATTTT.

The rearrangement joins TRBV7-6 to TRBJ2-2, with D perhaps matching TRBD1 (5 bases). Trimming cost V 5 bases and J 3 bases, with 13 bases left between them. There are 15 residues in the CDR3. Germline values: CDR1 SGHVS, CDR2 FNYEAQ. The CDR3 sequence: CASSRSQGYTGELFF. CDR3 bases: TGTGCCAGCAGCCGGAGCCAGGGTTACACCGGGGAGCTGTTTTTT. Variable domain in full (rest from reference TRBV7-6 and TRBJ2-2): GAGVSQSPRYKVTKRGQDVALRCDPISGHVSLYWYRQALGQGPEFLTYFNYEAQQDKSGLPNDRFSAERPEGSISTLTIQRTEQRDSAMYRCASSRSQGYTGELFFGEGSRLTVL.

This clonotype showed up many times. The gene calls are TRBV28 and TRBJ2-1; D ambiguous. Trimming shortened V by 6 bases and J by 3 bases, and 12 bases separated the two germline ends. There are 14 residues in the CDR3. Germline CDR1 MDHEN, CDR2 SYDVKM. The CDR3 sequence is CASSLQQGYNEQFF. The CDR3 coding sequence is TGTGCCAGCAGCCTTCAACAAGGCTACAATGAGCAGTTCTTC.

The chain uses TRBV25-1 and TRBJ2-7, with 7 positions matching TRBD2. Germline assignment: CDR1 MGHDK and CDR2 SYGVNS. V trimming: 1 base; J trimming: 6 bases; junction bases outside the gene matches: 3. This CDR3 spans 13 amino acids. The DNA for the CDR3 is TGTGCCAGCAGTGAATGGGGGGGACCCGAGCAGTACTTC. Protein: CASSEWGGPEQYF.

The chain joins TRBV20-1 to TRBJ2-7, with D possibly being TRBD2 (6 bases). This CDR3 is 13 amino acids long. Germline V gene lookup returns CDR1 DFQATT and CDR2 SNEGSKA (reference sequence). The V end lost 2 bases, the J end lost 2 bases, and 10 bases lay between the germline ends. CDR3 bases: TGCAGTGCTAGACCGGGAGTAACCTACGAGCAGTACTTC. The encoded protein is CSARPGVTYEQYF.

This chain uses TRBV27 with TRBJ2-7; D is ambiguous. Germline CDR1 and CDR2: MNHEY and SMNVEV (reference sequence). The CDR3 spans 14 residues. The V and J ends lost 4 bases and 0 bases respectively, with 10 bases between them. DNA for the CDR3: TGTGCCAGCAGTTCCCCGGACCGCTCCTACGAGCAGTACTTC. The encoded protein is CASSSPDRSYEQYF.

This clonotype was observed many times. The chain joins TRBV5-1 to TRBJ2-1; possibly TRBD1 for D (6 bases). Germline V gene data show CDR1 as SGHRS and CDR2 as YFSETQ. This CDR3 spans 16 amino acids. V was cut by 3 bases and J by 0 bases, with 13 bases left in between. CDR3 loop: CASSSSGVGSYNEQFF. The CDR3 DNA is TGCGCCAGCAGCTCCTCAGGGGTGGGCTCCTACAATGAGCAGTTCTTC. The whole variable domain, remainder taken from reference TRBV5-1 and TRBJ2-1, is KAGVTQTPRYLIKTRGQQVTLSCSPISGHRSVSWYQQTPGQGLQFLFEYFSETQRNKGNFPGRFSGRQFSNSRSEMNVSTLELGDSALYLCASSSSGVGSYNEQFFGPGTRLTVL.

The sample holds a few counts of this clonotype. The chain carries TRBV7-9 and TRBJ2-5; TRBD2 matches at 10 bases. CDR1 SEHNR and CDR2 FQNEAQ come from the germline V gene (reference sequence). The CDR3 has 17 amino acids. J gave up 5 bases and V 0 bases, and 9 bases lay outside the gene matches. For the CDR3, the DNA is TGTGCCAGCAGCTTAGCGGGAACTAGCGGGAAGGGGGAGACCCAGTACTTC. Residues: CASSLAGTSGKGETQYF.

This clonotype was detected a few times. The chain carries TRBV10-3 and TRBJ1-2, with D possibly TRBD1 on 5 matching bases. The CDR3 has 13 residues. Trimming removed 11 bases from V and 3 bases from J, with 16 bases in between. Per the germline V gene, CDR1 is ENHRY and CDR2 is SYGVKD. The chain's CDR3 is CASTGRGDYGYTF. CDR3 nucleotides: TGTGCCTCCACAGGCCGGGGCGACTATGGCTACACCTTC.

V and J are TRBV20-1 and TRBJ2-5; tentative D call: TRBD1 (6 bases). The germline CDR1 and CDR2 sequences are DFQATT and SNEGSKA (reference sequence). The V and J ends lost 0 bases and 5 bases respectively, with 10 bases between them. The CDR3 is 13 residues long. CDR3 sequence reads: CSARDPGVETQYF. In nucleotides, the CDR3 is TGCAGTGCTAGAGATCCAGGGGTGGAGACCCAGTACTTC.

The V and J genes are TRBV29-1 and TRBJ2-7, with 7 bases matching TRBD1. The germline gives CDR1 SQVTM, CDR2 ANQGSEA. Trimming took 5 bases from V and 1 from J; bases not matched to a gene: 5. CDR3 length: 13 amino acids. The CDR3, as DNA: TGCAGCGTTCGTAGGACAGGATCCTACGAGCAGTACTTC. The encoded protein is CSVRRTGSYEQYF.

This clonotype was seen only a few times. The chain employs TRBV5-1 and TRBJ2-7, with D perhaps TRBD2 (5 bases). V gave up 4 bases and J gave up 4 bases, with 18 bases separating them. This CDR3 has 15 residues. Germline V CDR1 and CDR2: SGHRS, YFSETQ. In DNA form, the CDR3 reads TGCGCCAGCAGCATAGGACTGCTGGGGAAATACGAGCAGTACTTC. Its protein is CASSIGLLGKYEQYF.

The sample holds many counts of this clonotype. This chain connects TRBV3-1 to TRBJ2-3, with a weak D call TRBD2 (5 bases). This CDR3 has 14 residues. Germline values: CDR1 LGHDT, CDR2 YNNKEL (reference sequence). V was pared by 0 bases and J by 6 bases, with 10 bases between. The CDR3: CASSQDLLVDTQYF. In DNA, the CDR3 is TGTGCCAGCAGCCAAGACCTACTAGTGGATACGCAGTATTTT.

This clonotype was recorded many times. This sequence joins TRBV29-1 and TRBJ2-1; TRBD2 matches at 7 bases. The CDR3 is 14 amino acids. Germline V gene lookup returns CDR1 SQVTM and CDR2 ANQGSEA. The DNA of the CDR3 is TGCATCCATGAGGACGCGGGAGTTTACAATGAGCAGTTCTTC. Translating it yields CIHEDAGVYNEQFF.

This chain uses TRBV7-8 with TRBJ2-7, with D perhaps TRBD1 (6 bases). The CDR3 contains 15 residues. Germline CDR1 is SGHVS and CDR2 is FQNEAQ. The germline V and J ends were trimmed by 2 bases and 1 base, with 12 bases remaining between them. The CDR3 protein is CASSLRQGLSYEQYF. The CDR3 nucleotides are TGTGCCAGCAGCTTAAGGCAGGGGCTGTCCTACGAGCAGTACTTC.

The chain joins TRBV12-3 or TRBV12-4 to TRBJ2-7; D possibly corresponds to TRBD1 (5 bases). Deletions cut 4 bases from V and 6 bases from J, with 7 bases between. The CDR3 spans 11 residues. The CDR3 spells CASSSRGEQYF. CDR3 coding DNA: TGTGCCAGCAGTTCTAGGGGCGAGCAGTACTTC.

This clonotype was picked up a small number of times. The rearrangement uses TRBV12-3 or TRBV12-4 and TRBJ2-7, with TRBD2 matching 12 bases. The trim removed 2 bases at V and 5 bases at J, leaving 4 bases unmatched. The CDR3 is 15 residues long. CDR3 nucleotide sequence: TGTGCCAGCAGTTTACGACTAGCGGGAGTCGACGAGCAGTACTTC. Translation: CASSLRLAGVDEQYF.

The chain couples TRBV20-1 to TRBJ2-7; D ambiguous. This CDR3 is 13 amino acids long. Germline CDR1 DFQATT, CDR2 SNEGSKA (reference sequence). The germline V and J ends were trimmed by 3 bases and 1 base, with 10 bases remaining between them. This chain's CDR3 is CSASPDGSYEQYF. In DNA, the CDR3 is TGCAGTGCTAGCCCGGATGGGTCCTACGAGCAGTACTTC.

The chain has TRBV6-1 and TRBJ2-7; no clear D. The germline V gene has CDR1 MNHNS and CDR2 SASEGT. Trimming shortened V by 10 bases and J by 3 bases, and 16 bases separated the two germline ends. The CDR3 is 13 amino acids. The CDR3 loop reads CAMGTEGLYEQYF. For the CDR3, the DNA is TGTGCCATGGGAACGGAAGGCCTCTACGAGCAGTACTTC.